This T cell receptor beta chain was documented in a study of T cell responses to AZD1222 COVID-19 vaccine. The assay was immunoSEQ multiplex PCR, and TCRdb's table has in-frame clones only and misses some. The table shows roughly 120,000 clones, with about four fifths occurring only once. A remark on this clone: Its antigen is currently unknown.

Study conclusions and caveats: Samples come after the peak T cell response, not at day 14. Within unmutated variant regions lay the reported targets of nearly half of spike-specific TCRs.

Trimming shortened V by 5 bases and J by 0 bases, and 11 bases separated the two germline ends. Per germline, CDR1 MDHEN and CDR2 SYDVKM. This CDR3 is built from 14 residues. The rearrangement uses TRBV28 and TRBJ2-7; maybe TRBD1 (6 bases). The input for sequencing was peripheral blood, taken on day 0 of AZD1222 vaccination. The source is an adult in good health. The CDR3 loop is CASSPGAFSYEQYF. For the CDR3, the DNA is TGTGCCAGCAGTCCAGGGGCCTTCTCCTACGAGCAGTACTTC.